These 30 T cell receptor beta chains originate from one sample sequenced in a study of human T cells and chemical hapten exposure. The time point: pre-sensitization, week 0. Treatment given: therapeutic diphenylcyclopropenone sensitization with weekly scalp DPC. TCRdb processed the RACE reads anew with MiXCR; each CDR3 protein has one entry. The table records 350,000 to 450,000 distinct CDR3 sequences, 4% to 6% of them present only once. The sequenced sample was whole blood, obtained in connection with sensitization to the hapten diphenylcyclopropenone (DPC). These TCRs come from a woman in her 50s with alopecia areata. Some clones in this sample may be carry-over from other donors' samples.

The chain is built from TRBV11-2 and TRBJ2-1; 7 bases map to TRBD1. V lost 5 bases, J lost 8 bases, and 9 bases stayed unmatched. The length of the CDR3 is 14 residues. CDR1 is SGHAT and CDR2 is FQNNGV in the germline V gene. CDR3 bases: TGTGCCAGCAGCCGAGGGGGCAGACCAGATGAGCAGTTCTTC. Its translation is CASSRGGRPDEQFF. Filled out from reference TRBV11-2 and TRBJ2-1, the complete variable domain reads EAGVAQSPRYKIIEKRQSVAFWCNPISGHATLYWYQQILGQGPKLLIQFQNNGVVDDSQLPKDRFSAERLKGVDSTLKIQPAKLEDSAVYLCASSRGGRPDEQFFGPGTRLTVL.

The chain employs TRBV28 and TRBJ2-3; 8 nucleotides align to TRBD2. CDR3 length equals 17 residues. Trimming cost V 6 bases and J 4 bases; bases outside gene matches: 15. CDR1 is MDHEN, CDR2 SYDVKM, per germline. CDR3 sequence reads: CASRPIRGGPGADTQYF. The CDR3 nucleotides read TGTGCCAGCAGACCCATCCGCGGGGGGCCGGGCGCAGATACGCAGTATTTT.

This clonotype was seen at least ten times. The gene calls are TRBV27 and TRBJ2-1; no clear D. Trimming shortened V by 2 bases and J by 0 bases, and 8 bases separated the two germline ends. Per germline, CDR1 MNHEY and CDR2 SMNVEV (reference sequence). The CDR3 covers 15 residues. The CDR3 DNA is TGTGCCAGCAGTTTAGAGCCTTTCTCCTACAATGAGCAGTTCTTC. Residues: CASSLEPFSYNEQFF.

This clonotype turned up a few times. The chain's CDR3 is CASSLPGVDEQYF. DNA of the CDR3: TGTGCCAGCAGCTTACCCGGGGTGGACGAGCAGTACTTC. The chain combines TRBV5-5 with TRBJ2-7, with D tentatively TRBD2 (5 bases). Trimming removed 2 bases at V and 5 bases at J, with 11 bases between. The germline V gene has CDR1 SGHKS and CDR2 YYEKEE (reference sequence). The CDR3 has 13 amino acids. The full variable domain, its missing parts supplied by reference TRBV5-5 and TRBJ2-7, is DAGVTQSPTHLIKTRGQQVTLRCSPISGHKSVSWYQQVLGQGPQFIFQYYEKEERGRGNFPDRFSARQFPNYSSELNVNALLLGDSALYLCASSLPGVDEQYFGPGTRLTVT.

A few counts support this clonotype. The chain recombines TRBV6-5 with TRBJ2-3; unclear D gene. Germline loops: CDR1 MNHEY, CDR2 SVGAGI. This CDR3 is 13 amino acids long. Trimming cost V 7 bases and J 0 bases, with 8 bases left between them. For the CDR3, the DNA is TGTGCCAGCACACAGCCCAGCACAGATACGCAGTATTTT. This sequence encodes CASTQPSTDTQYF.

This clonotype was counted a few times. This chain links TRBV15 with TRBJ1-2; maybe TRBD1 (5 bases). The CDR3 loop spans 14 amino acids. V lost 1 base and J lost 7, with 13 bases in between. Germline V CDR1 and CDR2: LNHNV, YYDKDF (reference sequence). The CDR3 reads CATSRVGVGGGYTF. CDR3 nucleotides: TGTGCCACCAGCAGAGTGGGGGTGGGAGGTGGCTACACCTTC.

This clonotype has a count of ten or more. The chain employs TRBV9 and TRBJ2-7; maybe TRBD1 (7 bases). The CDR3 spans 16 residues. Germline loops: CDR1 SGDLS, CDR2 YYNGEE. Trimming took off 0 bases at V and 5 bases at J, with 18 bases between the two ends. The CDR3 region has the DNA TGTGCCAGCAGCGTAGGTAGTGGAGGGGGCCTGAACGAGCAGTACTTC. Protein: CASSVGSGGGLNEQYF.

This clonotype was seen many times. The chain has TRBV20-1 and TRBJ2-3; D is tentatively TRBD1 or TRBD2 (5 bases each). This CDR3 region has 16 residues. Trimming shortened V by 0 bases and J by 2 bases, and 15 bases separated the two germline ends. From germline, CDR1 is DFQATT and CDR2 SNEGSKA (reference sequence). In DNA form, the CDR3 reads TGCAGTGCTAGAGATCGCCGGGGCCCCTTCACAGATACGCAGTATTTT. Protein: CSARDRRGPFTDTQYF.

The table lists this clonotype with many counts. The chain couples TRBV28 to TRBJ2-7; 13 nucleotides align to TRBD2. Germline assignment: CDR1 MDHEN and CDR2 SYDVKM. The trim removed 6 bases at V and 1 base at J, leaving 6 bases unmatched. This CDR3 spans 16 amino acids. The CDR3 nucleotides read TGTGCCAGCAGAACTCCGGGACTAGCGGGATCCTACGAGCAGTACTTC. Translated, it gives CASRTPGLAGSYEQYF.

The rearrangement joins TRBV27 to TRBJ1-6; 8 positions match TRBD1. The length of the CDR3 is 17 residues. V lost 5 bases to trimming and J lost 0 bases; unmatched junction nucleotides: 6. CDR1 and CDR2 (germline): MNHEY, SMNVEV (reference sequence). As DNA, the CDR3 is TGTGCCAGCAGTCTCCGGGACAGGAGCTCCTATAATTCACCCCTCCACTTT. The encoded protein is CASSLRDRSSYNSPLHF.

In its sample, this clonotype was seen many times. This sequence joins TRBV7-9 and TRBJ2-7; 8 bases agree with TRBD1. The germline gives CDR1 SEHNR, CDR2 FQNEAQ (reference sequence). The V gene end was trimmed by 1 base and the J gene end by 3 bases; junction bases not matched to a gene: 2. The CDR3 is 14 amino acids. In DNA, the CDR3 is TGTGCCAGCAGCTTAGGACAGGGGTTCTACGAGCAGTACTTC. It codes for CASSLGQGFYEQYF.

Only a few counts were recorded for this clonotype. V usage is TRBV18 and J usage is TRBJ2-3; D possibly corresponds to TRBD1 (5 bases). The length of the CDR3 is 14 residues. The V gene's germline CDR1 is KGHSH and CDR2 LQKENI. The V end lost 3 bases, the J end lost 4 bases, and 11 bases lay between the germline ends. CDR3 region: CASSPSSGSDTQYF. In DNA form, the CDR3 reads TGTGCCAGCTCACCCTCGTCAGGGTCAGATACGCAGTATTTT.

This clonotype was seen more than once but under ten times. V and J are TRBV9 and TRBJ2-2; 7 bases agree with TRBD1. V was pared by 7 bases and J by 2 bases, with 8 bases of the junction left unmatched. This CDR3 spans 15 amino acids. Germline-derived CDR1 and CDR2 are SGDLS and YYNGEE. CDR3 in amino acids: CASARTGANTGELFF. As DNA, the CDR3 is TGTGCCAGCGCTCGAACAGGGGCCAACACCGGGGAGCTGTTTTTT.

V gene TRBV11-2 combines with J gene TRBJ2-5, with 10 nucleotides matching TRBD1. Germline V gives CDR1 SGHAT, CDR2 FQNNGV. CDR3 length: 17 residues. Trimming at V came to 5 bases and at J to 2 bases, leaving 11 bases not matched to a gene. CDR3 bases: TGTGCCAGCAGCCGTGGGACAGGGGCCTCATCTCAAGAGACCCAGTACTTC. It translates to CASSRGTGASSQETQYF.

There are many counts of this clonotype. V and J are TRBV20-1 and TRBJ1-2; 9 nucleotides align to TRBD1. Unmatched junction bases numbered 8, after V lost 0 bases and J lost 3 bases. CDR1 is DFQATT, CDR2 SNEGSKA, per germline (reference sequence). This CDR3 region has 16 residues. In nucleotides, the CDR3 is TGCAGTGCTAGAGATCCGACAGGGGGACCCTACTATGGCTACACCTTC. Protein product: CSARDPTGGPYYGYTF.

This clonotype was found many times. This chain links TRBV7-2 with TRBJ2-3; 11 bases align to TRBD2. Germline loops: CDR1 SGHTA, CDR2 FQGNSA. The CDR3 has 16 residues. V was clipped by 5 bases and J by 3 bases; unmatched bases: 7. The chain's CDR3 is CASSLLTSGTTDTQYF. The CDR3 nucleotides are TGTGCCAGCAGCCTACTGACTAGCGGGACAACAGATACGCAGTATTTT.

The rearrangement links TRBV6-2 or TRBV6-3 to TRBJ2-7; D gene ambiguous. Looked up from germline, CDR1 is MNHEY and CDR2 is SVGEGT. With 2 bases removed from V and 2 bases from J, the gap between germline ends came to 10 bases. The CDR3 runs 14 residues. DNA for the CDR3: TGTGCCAGCAGTTACCCCCGCCGCCCCTACGAGCAGTACTTC. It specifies CASSYPRRPYEQYF.

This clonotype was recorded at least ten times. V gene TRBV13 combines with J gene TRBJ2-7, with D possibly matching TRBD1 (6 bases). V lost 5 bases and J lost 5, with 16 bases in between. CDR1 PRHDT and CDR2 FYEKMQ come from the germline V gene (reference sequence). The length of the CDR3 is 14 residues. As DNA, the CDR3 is TGTGCCAGCAGCCCAACAGGGTCGGCGCACGAGCAGTACTTC. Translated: CASSPTGSAHEQYF. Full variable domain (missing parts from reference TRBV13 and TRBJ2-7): AAGVIQSPRHLIKEKRETATLKCYPIPRHDTVYWYQQGPGQDPQFLISFYEKMQSDKGSIPDRFSAQQFSDYHSELNMSSLELGDSALYFCASSPTGSAHEQYFGPGTRLTVT.

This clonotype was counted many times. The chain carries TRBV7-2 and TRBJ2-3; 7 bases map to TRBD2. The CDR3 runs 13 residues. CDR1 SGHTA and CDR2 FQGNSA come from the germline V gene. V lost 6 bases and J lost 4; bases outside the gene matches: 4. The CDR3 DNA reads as TGTGCCAGCAGAGGGAGCGGGGCAGATACGCAGTATTTT. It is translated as CASRGSGADTQYF.

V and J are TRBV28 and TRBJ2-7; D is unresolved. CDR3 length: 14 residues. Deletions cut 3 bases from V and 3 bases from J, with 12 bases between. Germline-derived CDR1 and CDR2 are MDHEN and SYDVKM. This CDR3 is CASSLAGFGYEQYF. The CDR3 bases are TGTGCCAGCAGTTTGGCTGGGTTCGGCTACGAGCAGTACTTC.

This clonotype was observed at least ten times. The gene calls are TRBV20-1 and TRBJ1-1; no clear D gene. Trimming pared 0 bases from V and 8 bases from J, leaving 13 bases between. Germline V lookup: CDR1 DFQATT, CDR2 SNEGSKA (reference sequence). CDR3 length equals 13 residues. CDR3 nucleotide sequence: TGCAGTGCTAGAGATATAAGAGGGCTGGAAGCTTTCTTT. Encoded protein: CSARDIRGLEAFF.

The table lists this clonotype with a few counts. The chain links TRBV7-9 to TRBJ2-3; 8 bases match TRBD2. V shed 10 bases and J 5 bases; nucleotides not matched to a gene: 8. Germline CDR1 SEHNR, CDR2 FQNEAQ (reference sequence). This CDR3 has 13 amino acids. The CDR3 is CATPGLGIDTQYF. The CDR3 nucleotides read TGTGCCACCCCGGGACTAGGAATAGATACGCAGTATTTT.

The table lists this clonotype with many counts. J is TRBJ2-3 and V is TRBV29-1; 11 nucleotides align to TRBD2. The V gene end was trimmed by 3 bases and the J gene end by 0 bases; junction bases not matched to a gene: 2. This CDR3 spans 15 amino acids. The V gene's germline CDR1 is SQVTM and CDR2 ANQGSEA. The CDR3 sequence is CSVEWTSGSTDTQYF. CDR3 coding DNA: TGCAGCGTTGAGTGGACTAGCGGGAGCACAGATACGCAGTATTTT.

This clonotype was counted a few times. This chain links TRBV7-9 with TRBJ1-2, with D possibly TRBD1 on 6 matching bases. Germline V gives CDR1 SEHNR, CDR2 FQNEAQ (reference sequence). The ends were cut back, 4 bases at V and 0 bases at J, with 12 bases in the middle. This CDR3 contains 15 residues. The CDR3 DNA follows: TGTGCCAGCAGCTCCCAGGGGCCCCCTAACTATGGCTACACCTTC. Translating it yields CASSSQGPPNYGYTF.

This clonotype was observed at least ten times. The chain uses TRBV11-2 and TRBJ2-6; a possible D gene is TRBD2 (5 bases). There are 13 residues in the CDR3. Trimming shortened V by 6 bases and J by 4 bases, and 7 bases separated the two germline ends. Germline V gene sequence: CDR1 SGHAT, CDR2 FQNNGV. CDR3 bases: TGTGCCAGCAGTGGCGGGGGGGCCAACGTCCTGACTTTC. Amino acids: CASSGGGANVLTF.

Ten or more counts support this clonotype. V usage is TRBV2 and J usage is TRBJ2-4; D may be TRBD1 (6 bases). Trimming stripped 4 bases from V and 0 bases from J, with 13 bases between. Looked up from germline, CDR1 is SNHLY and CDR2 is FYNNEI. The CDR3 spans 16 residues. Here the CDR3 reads CASSVQGNLAKNIQYF. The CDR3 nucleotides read TGTGCCAGCAGTGTGCAGGGGAATTTAGCCAAAAACATTCAGTACTTC.

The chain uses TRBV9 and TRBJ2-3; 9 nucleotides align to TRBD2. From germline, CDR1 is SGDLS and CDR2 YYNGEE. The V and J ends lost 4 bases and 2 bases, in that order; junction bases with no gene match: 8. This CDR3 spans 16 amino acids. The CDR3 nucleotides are TGTGCCAGCAGCCCCGAGCTAGCGGGATTCACAGATACGCAGTATTTT. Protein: CASSPELAGFTDTQYF.

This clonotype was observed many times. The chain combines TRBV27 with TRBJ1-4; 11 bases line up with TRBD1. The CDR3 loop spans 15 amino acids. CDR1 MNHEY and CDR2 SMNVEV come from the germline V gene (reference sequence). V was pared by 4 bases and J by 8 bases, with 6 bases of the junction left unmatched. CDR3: CASSYGTGGGEKLFF. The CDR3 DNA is TGTGCCAGCAGTTACGGGACAGGGGGTGGCGAAAAACTGTTTTTT.

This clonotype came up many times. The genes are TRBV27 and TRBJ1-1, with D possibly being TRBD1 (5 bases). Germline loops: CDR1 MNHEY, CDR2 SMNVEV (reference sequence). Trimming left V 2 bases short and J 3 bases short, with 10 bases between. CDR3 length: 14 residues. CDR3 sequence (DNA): TGTGCCAGCAGTTTAGCAGGGCCACACACTGAAGCTTTCTTT. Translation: CASSLAGPHTEAFF.

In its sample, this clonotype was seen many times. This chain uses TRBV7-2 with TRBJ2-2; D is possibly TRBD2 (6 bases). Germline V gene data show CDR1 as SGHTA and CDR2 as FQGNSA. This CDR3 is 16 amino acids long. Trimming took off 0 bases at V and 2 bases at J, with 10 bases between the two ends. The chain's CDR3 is CASSLAGSGNTGELFF. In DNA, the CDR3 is TGTGCCAGCAGCTTAGCCGGTAGCGGAAACACCGGGGAGCTGTTTTTT.